The clone carrying this T cell receptor (beta chain) was seen a handful of times. TCRdb ran MiXCR on the 5' RACE reads and lists one entry per CDR3 protein. In the table there are under 150,000 distinct CDR3 sequences, more than 15% of which are singletons. This specimen comes from a study of T-cell memory formation after mild COVID-19. Deletions cut 3 bases from V and 7 bases from J, with 18 bases between. The CDR3 has 15 amino acids. The V gene's germline CDR1 is LNHNV and CDR2 YYDKDF (reference sequence). This receptor was identified in an adult woman who had mild COVID-19 (a few samples of this study predate the infection). Cell type and time point are not known. The J gene is TRBJ1-2, the V gene TRBV15, with a tentative D call TRBD1 (5 bases). The material sequenced was PBMCs or a T cell subset sorted from them (not recorded which). CDR3 DNA: TGTGCCACCAGCAGCCAGCAGGGAGCGGGACGTGGCTACACCTTC. Translated, it gives CATSSQQGAGRGYTF.